This T cell receptor beta chain was identified in a study of blood T cells in healthy people across ages. A word on this clonotype: The antigen remains unidentified. A single base separates this from a much larger clone, so it may be a read error.

General study points: Conclusively comparing naive with antigen-experienced cells was impossible with unsorted PBMCs.

Germline CDR1 reads MNHEY; CDR2 reads SMNVEV (reference sequence). The CDR3 length is 16 residues. Using a J-beta primer mix together with a sample-barcoded 5' primer, a second PCR was run for roughly 6 to 11 cycles. TCRdb reprocessed the 5' RACE reads via MiXCR and lists one record per CDR3 protein. The sample contains approximately 1.5 million distinct CDR3 sequences, about 35% of which appear only once. The receptor's source is a woman in her 30s in good health. This chain uses TRBV27 with TRBJ1-2, with D unresolved. Sequenced input: blood. CDR3 coding DNA: TGTGCCGGCAGTTTATATCCCCCGGCAGGTTCCTATGGCTACACCTTC. Translation: CAGSLYPPAGSYGYTF.